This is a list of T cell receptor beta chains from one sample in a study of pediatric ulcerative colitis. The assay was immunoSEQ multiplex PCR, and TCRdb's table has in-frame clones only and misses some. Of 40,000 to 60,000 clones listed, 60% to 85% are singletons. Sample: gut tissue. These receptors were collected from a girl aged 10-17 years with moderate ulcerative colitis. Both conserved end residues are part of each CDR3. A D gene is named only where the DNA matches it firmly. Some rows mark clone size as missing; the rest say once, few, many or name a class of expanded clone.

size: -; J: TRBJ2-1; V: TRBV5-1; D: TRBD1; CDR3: CASSLDRGYNEQFF; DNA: TGCGCCAGCAGCTTAGACAGGGGTTACAATGAGCAGTTCTTC
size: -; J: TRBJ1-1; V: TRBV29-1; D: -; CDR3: CSAGRGGSAEAFF; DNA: TGCAGCGCCGGAAGGGGGGGGTCAGCTGAAGCTTTCTTT
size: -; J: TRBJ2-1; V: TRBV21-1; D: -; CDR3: CASSKEGQGTNEQFF; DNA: TGTGCCAGCAGCAAAGAGGGGCAGGGGACCAATGAGCAGTTCTTC
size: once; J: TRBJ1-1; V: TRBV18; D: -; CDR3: CASSQRIPKNTEAFF; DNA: TGTGCCAGCTCACAGCGGATACCGAAGAACACTGAAGCTTTCTTT
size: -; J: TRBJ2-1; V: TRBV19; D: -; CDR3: CASATSYNEQFF; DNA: TGTGCCAGTGCGACCTCCTACAATGAGCAGTTCTTC
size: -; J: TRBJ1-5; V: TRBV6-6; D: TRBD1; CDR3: CASSSQGGNQPQHF; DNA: TGTGCCAGCAGTAGCCAGGGGGGAAATCAGCCCCAGCATTTT
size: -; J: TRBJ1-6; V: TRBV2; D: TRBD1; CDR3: CASTGTGVSGNSPLHF; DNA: TGTGCCAGCACAGGAACAGGGGTATCGGGTAATTCACCCCTCCACTTT
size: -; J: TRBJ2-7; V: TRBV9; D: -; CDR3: CASSAVQTGTEQYF; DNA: TGTGCCAGCAGCGCCGTCCAGACAGGTACCGAGCAGTACTTC
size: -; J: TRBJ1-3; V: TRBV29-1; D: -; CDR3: CSVEEGAGGNTIYF; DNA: TGCAGCGTTGAAGAAGGGGCTGGTGGAAACACCATATATTTT
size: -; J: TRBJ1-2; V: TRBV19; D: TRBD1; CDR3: CASTHRDRRRFYGYTF; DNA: TGTGCCAGTACCCATAGGGACAGAAGGAGGTTCTATGGCTACACCTTC
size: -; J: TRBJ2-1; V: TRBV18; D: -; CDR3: CASSPPSVNEQFF; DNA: TGTGCCAGCTCACCACCTTCTGTGAATGAGCAGTTCTTC
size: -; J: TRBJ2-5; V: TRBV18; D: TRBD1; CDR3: CASSPGQSKETQYF; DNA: TGTGCCAGCTCACCGGGACAGAGTAAAGAGACCCAGTACTTC
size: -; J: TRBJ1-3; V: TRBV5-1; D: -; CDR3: CASSPGTTSGNTIYF; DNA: TGCGCCAGCAGCCCCGGGACAACCTCTGGAAACACCATATATTTT
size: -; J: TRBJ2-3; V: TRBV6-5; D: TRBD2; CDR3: CASRTRGGGTDTQYF; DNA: TGTGCCAGCAGAACGCGGGGCGGGGGGACAGATACGCAGTATTTT
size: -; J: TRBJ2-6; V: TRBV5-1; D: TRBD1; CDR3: CASSLRQGAPGANVLTF; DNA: TGCGCCAGCAGCTTGCGACAGGGGGCGCCAGGGGCCAACGTCCTGACTTTC
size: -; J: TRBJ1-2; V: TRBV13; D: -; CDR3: CASSTPPGRNGYTF; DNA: TGTGCCAGCAGCACGCCCCCGGGACGCAATGGCTACACCTTC
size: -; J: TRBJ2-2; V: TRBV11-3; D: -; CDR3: CASSFGSNQNTGELFF; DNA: TGTGCCAGCAGCTTTGGTAGCAATCAAAACACCGGGGAGCTGTTTTTT
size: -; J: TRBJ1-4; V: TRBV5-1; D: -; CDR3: CASSLGAGNEKLFF; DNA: TGCGCCAGCTCCCTCGGGGCAGGGAATGAAAAACTGTTTTTT
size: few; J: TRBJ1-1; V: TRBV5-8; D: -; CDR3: CASSLVTAAFF; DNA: TGTGCCAGCAGCTTGGTAACAGCGGCTTTCTTT
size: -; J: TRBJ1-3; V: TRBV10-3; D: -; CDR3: CAISEARLINSGNTIYF; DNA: TGTGCCATCAGTGAGGCTCGTCTGATCAACTCTGGAAACACCATATATTTT
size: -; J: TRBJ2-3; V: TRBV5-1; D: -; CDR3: CASSLVGADTQYF; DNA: TGCGCCAGCAGCTTGGTAGGGGCAGATACGCAGTATTTT
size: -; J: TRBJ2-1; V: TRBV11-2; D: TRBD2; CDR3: CASSLLAGVRHEQFF; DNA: TGTGCCAGCAGCCTATTAGCGGGAGTTCGCCATGAGCAGTTCTTC
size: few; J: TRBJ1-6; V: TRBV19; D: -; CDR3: CASSRGYNSPLHF; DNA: TGTGCCAGTAGTAGGGGGTATAATTCACCCCTCCACTTT
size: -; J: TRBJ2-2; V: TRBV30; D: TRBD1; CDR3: CAWSEQGATGELFF; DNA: TGTGCCTGGAGCGAGCAGGGGGCCACCGGGGAGCTGTTTTTT
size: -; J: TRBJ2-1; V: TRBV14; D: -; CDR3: CASSQDPRGEQFF; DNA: TGTGCCAGCAGCCAGGACCCGCGGGGTGAGCAGTTCTTC
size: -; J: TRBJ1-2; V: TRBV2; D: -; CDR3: CASRVGLFAGRNYGYTF; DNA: TGTGCCAGCAGAGTCGGGCTCTTCGCCGGGAGGAACTATGGCTACACCTTC
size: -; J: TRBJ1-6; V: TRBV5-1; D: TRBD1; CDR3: CASSPGQGGHSPLHF; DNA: TGCGCCAGCAGTCCGGGACAGGGAGGCCATTCACCCCTCCACTTT
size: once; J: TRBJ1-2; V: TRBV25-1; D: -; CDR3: CASSELEGVNGYTF; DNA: TGTGCCAGCAGTGAATTAGAGGGGGTGAACGGCTACACCTTC
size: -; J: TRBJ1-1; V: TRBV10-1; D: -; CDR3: CASRPDGNTEAFF; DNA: TGCGCCAGCAGACCTGACGGGAACACTGAAGCTTTCTTT
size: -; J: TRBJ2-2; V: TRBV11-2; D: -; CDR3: CASSHRAGGELFF; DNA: TGTGCCAGCAGCCATAGGGCTGGCGGGGAGCTGTTTTTT
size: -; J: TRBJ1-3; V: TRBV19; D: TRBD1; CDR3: CARRMKDRGSEGPGNTIYF; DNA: TGTGCCAGACGTATGAAGGACAGGGGGAGCGAGGGTCCTGGAAACACCATATATTTT
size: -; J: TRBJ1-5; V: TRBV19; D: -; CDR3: CASSRPGGGDQPQHF; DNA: TGTGCCAGTAGTAGGCCGGGCGGAGGGGATCAGCCCCAGCATTTT
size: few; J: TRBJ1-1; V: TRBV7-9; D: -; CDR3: CASSLVTATEAFF; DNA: TGTGCCAGCAGCTTAGTTACTGCTACTGAAGCTTTCTTT
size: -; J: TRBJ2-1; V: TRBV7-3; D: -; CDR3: CASSSMPGGEQFF; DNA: TGTGCCAGCAGCTCAATGCCGGGTGGTGAGCAGTTCTTC
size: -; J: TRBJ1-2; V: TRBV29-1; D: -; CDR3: CSVESELNYGYTF; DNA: TGCAGCGTTGAGAGCGAACTTAACTATGGCTACACCTTC
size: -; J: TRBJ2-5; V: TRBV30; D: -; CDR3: CAWSRLGETQYF; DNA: TGTGCCTGGAGTAGGTTGGGAGAGACCCAGTACTTC
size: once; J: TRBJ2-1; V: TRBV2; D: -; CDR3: CASSRAGQSYNEQFF; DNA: TGTGCCAGCAGTCGGGCGGGACAGTCGTACAATGAGCAGTTCTTC
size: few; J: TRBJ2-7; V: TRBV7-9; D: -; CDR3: CASTPPLGRLSSYEQYF; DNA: TGTGCCAGCACCCCCCCACTCGGAAGATTGAGCTCCTACGAGCAGTACTTC
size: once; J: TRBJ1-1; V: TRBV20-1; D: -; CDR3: CSASSVEAFF; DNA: TGCAGTGCTTCCTCGGTTGAAGCTTTCTTT
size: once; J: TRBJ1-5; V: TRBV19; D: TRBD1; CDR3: CASSPGQGFDQPQHF; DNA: TGTGCCAGTAGCCCGGGACAGGGTTTTGATCAGCCCCAGCATTTT
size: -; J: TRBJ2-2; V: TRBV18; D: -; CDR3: CASSKDRKNTGELFF; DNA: TGTGCCAGCTCTAAAGACAGGAAGAACACCGGGGAGCTGTTTTTT
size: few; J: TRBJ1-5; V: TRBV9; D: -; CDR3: CASSVGAYSNQPQHF; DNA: TGTGCCAGCAGCGTAGGAGCCTATAGCAATCAGCCCCAGCATTTT
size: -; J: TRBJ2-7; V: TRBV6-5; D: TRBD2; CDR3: CASSYLGGGAVDEQYF; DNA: TGTGCCAGCAGTTACTTAGGCGGGGGGGCTGTCGACGAGCAGTACTTC
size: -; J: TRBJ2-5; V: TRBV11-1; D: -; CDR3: CASSAKGDQYF; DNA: TGTGCCAGCAGTGCTAAGGGGGACCAGTACTTC
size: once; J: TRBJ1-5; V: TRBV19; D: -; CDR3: CASKTGVNQPQHF; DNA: TGTGCCAGCAAGACGGGGGTTAATCAGCCCCAGCATTTT
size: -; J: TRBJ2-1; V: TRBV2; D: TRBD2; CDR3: CASSRLAASYNEQFF; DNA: TGTGCCAGCAGCCGACTAGCGGCTTCCTACAATGAGCAGTTCTTC
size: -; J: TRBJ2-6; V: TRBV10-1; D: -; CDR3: CASSESRASGANVLTF; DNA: TGCGCCAGCAGTGAGTCTAGGGCTTCTGGGGCCAACGTCCTGACTTTC
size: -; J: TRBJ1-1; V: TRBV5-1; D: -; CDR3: CASSPGEGNTEAFF; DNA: TGCGCCAGCAGCCCGGGAGAGGGCAACACTGAAGCTTTCTTT
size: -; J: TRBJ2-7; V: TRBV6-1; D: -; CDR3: CATTNHDGYFEQYF; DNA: TGTGCCACCACTAATCATGACGGATACTTTGAGCAGTACTTC
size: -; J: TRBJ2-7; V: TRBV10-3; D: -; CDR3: CAISGDSGEQYF; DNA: TGTGCCATCAGTGGAGACAGTGGCGAGCAGTACTTC
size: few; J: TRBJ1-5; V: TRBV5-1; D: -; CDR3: CASSWDGDQQPQHF; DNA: TGCGCCAGCAGCTGGGACGGGGATCAGCAGCCCCAGCATTTT
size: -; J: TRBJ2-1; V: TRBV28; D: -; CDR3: CASSLQASSYNEQFF; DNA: TGTGCCAGCAGTCTACAGGCCAGCTCCTACAATGAGCAGTTCTTC